One T cell receptor (beta chain) is described in this entry. The sample comes from a study of shared clonotypes between healthy human individuals. TCRdb's table, derived via immunoSEQ multiplex PCR, lists solely in-frame clones and lacks some. The sample gives about 470,000 clones, 70% to 80% of which show up once; about 13% is in the top ten. Germline values: CDR1 SNHLY, CDR2 FYNNEI. Trimming at V came to 7 bases and at J to 4 bases, leaving 12 bases not matched to a gene. The CDR3 covers 16 residues. Participating donors were healthy, HIV-negative adults free of recent acute infections or vaccinations.

The source is a woman in her thirties or forties in good health. Some clones in this sample may be carry-over from other donors' samples. The V and J genes are TRBV2 and TRBJ2-1; 8 bases map to TRBD1. Sequencing was performed on PBMCs. The CDR3 protein is CASMVPRQGLYNEQFF. The DNA of the CDR3 is TGTGCCAGCATGGTCCCCCGACAGGGGCTATACAATGAGCAGTTCTTC.